The rows below give T cell receptor beta chains drawn from one sample of a study of T cell responses to AZD1222 COVID-19 vaccine. Clones were read by immunoSEQ multiplex PCR, and TCRdb kept only the in-frame ones, dropping some. The top ten hold 6.5% to 8.5% of the sample, which has approximately 97,000 clones, around 90% seen once. Here the sequenced sample was peripheral blood, taken on day 0 of AZD1222 vaccination. These receptors were collected from an adult in good health. Each CDR3 is given with its conserved first and last residue. The D gene is left open where the match is weak. A clone size is listed for some rows: how often the clone was seen (once, few, many), or a class if it is expanded.

J gene | D gene | clone size | V gene | CDR3 DNA | CDR3 protein
TRBJ2-1 | TRBD2 | once | TRBV7-9 | TGTGCCAGCAGCTTAGGCGCGGGGGAAGTACACAATGAGCAGTTCTTC | CASSLGAGEVHNEQFF
TRBJ1-4 | TRBD1 | - | TRBV7-3 | TGTGCCAGCAGCTCGACGGGACAGACTAATGAAAAACTGTTTTTT | CASSSTGQTNEKLFF
TRBJ1-2 | - | - | TRBV30 | TGTGCCTGGAGTGTACTAAGTAGGGGTGGCTACACCTTC | CAWSVLSRGGYTF
TRBJ1-6 | - | - | TRBV11-2 | TGTGCCAGCAGCTTAGCCCCTTTCGGGTATTCGAGGAATTCACCCCTCCACTTT | CASSLAPFGYSRNSPLHF
TRBJ1-5 | - | - | TRBV14 | TGTGCCAGCAGCCCGACAAATAGCAATCAGCCCCAGCATTTT | CASSPTNSNQPQHF
TRBJ2-3 | - | - | TRBV11-3 | TGTGCCAGCAGCCACACCTCCTCAGTTACAGATACGCAGTATTTT | CASSHTSSVTDTQYF
TRBJ2-1 | - | - | TRBV29-1 | TGCAGCGTTGAGGTGTCGACCCGGTTCTTC | CSVEVSTRFF
TRBJ1-2 | TRBD1 | - | TRBV10-3 | TGTGCCACGGGACAGCCTTTACTCTATGGCTACACCTTC | CATGQPLLYGYTF
TRBJ2-7 | - | - | TRBV27 | TGTGCCAGCAGTCCCACCTACTCCTACGAGCAGTACTTC | CASSPTYSYEQYF
TRBJ1-2 | - | - | TRBV7-2 | TGTGCCAGCAGGCCCCCGGAAGACAGGCTGGGCTACACCTTC | CASRPPEDRLGYTF
TRBJ1-1 | - | - | TRBV7-2 | TGTGCCAGCAGCCAAGGCACTGAAGCTTTCTTT | CASSQGTEAFF
TRBJ1-4 | - | - | TRBV11-2 | TGTGCCAGCAGCCCCGGCAGGGGCGGTGAAAAACTGTTTTTT | CASSPGRGGEKLFF
TRBJ2-1 | - | - | TRBV3-1/TRBV3-2 | TGTGCCAGCAGCTCCCGCTCCTACACTCCGGAGCAGTTCTTC | CASSSRSYTPEQFF
TRBJ2-1 | TRBD1 | - | TRBV5-1 | TGCGCCAGCAGCTTGGAGGCAGGGGGCAGGAATGAGCAGTTCTTC | CASSLEAGGRNEQFF
TRBJ2-7 | TRBD2 | many | TRBV7-9 | TGTGCCAGCACCCCGCTTGAGGGGAAATTCTCGGGGGGAGTGGTTTACGAGCAGTACTTC | CASTPLEGKFSGGVVYEQYF
TRBJ1-4 | - | - | TRBV5-1 | TGCGCCAGCAGTAACCAGGGAAGGGGTGAAAAACTGTTTTTT | CASSNQGRGEKLFF
TRBJ2-5 | - | - | TRBV18 | TGTGCCAGCTCACCGGAAACGGAGACCCAGTACTTC | CASSPETETQYF
TRBJ2-2 | - | - | TRBV7-3 | TGTGCCAGCAGCTTAACTGGGACCAACACCGGGGAGCTGTTTTTT | CASSLTGTNTGELFF
TRBJ1-6 | TRBD1 | - | TRBV3-1/TRBV3-2 | TGTGCCAGCAGCCGCGCAGGGGGCTCCTATAATTCACCCCTCCACTTT | CASSRAGGSYNSPLHF
TRBJ2-7 | - | - | TRBV6-5 | TGTGCCAGCAGTTACGGGGGATCCTACGAGCAGTACTTC | CASSYGGSYEQYF
TRBJ1-1 | - | - | TRBV5-1 | TGCGCCAGCAGCGAACTACAGGGAGCGGCTGAAGCTTTCTTT | CASSELQGAAEAFF
TRBJ2-3 | - | - | TRBV9 | TGTGCCAGCAGCGTAGTTGCCAGAGGATTGGATACGCAGTATTTT | CASSVVARGLDTQYF
TRBJ2-7 | - | - | TRBV5-1 | TGCGCCAGCATGAAGTGGGGGGCCTACGAGCAGTACTTC | CASMKWGAYEQYF
TRBJ1-5 | - | - | TRBV2 | TGTGCCAGCAGCCTAGGGGATCAGCCCCAGCATTTT | CASSLGDQPQHF
TRBJ2-7 | - | - | TRBV5-1 | TGCGCCAGCAGCCTCCTTCCCCTTGGGACCTCCTACGAGCAGTACTTC | CASSLLPLGTSYEQYF
TRBJ2-7 | - | few | TRBV6-5 | TGTGCCAGCACCGGCGGGTGGGAGCCCTACGAGCAGTACTTC | CASTGGWEPYEQYF
TRBJ1-1 | TRBD1 | - | TRBV7-9 | TGTGCCAGCCAGACAGGGGCGGGCACTGAAGCTTTCTTT | CASQTGAGTEAFF
TRBJ2-3 | - | - | TRBV29-1 | TGCAGCGCAGCGGTCACAGATACGCAGTATTTT | CSAAVTDTQYF
TRBJ2-1 | TRBD1 | once | TRBV27 | TGTGCCAGCAGTTCAGGACAGGGTGGCTACAATGAGCAGTTCTTC | CASSSGQGGYNEQFF
TRBJ2-2 | - | - | TRBV27 | TGTGCCAGCAGTTTATCCGCGAACACCGGGGAGCTGTTTTTT | CASSLSANTGELFF
TRBJ1-1 | - | - | TRBV6-5 | TGTGCCAGCAGTTACTCTGGGGGCTGGACTGAAGCTTTCTTT | CASSYSGGWTEAFF
TRBJ1-5 | - | - | TRBV19 | TGTGCCAGTAGTATAAGGGGCGTGGGCAATCAGCCCCAGCATTTT | CASSIRGVGNQPQHF
TRBJ2-1 | TRBD1 | few | TRBV5-6 | TGTGCCAGCAGCCCTCGACAGGGCTACAATGAGCAGTTCTTC | CASSPRQGYNEQFF
TRBJ1-2 | - | - | TRBV9 | TGTGCCAGCAGCGTAGAACAGGGAAATGGCTACACCTTC | CASSVEQGNGYTF
TRBJ1-6 | - | - | TRBV3-1/TRBV3-2 | TGTGCCATAGGACGCGGGAGGAATTCACCCCTCCACTTT | CAIGRGRNSPLHF
TRBJ2-2 | - | - | TRBV5-1 | TGCGCCAGCAGCTTAGGCGGGGCGACCCTCGGGACCGGGGAGCTGTTTTTT | CASSLGGATLGTGELFF
TRBJ1-5 | TRBD1 | - | TRBV18 | TGTGCCAGCTCAGCACAGGGGATTCAGCAGCCCCAGCATTTT | CASSAQGIQQPQHF
TRBJ2-7 | TRBD2 | - | TRBV6-2/TRBV6-3 | TGTGCCAGCAGTTATGCGCGGGGGGCTAACTACGAGCAGTACTTC | CASSYARGANYEQYF
TRBJ1-1 | - | - | TRBV3-1/TRBV3-2 | TGTGCCAGCAGCCAAGGGGGGGGGCTCGATGAAGCTTTCTTT | CASSQGGGLDEAFF
TRBJ2-7 | - | - | TRBV5-1 | TGCGCCAGCAGCTTGGAGTCCCGCTCCTACGAGCAGTACTTC | CASSLESRSYEQYF
TRBJ1-2 | TRBD1 | - | TRBV3-1/TRBV3-2 | TGTGCCAGCAGCCAAGAGGCGGGAGGGGGCTTAGGCTACACCTTC | CASSQEAGGGLGYTF
TRBJ1-5 | - | - | TRBV27 | TGTGCCAGCAGCGGATGGGGGGGTCAGCCCCAGCATTTT | CASSGWGGQPQHF
TRBJ2-1 | - | - | TRBV10-3 | TGTGCCATCAGTGAGGGCGCCCCCAACTACAATGAGCAGTTCTTC | CAISEGAPNYNEQFF
TRBJ2-7 | - | - | TRBV7-9 | TGTGCCAGCAGCCACCGGGACACCTACTACGAGCAGTACTTC | CASSHRDTYYEQYF
TRBJ2-7 | - | - | TRBV6-6 | TGTGCCAGCAGTGTTACCTACGAGCAGTACTTC | CASSVTYEQYF
TRBJ2-5 | - | - | TRBV5-1 | TGCGCCAGCAGCCCTGGGGGCAGCCAAGAGACCCAGTACTTC | CASSPGGSQETQYF